Each of the 14 T cell receptor beta chains below was sequenced from the same sample in a study of OX40 agonist ivuxolimab in advanced cancers. Sequencing used immunoSEQ multiplex PCR; TCRdb keeps in-frame clones, though not all of them. The table records under 100,000 clones, around 87% of them present only once. The sequencing here drew on CD4+ or CD8+ T cells sorted from blood, taken in a trial of the OX40 agonist ivuxolimab. All receptors come from an adult with an advanced solid tumor such as melanoma, head and neck, liver or kidney cancer.

The chain has TRBV9 and TRBJ2-5, with a weak D call TRBD1 (5 bases). V lost 0 bases and J lost 4, with 13 bases in between. Per germline, CDR1 SGDLS and CDR2 YYNGEE. The CDR3 spans 15 residues. CDR3 coding DNA: TGTGCCAGCAGCGTAGGTCCCCAGGGTCCAGAGACCCAGTACTTC. Protein sequence: CASSVGPQGPETQYF. Complete variable domain (other parts from reference TRBV9 and TRBJ2-5): DSGVTQTPKHLITATGQRVTLRCSPRSGDLSVYWYQQSLDQGLQFLIQYYNGEERAKGNILERFSAQQFPDLHSELNLSSLELGDSALYFCASSVGPQGPETQYFGPGTRLLVL.

This clone was seen only once. This chain uses TRBV6-5 with TRBJ1-1; maybe TRBD1 (6 bases). The CDR3 contains 15 residues. Per the germline V gene, CDR1 is MNHEY and CDR2 is SVGAGI. The V end was cut by 2 bases, the J end by 2 bases, with 12 bases between. The CDR3 nucleotides are TGTGCCAGCAGTTACCGGACAGAAGTAAACACTGAAGCTTTCTTT. This sequence encodes CASSYRTEVNTEAFF.

The chain is built from TRBV23-1 and TRBJ2-7; D is perhaps TRBD1 or TRBD2 (6 bases each). TRBV23-1 is an open reading frame, and its role is uncertain. Between the trimmed V and J ends, which lost 9 bases and 4 bases, there was a span of 13 bases. The CDR3 has 12 amino acids. CDR3 protein: CARGQGRYEQYF. The CDR3 DNA reads as TGCGCCAGAGGGCAGGGGAGGTACGAGCAGTACTTC.

This clone is a singleton in its sample. The chain has TRBV5-1 and TRBJ1-5, with D perhaps TRBD1 (6 bases). V was trimmed by 0 bases and J by 7 bases, leaving 14 bases between them. Per the germline V gene, CDR1 is SGHRS and CDR2 is YFSETQ. The CDR3 loop spans 15 amino acids. The CDR3 nucleotides are TGCGCCAGCAGCTTGGGTCCAGGGGAGGACCAGCCCCAGCATTTT. This codes for CASSLGPGEDQPQHF.

V is TRBV6-6 and J is TRBJ2-5; TRBD1 is a possible D gene (6 bases). Trimming removed 3 bases from V and 3 bases from J, with 11 bases in between. The CDR3 totals 14 residues. Germline values: CDR1 MNHNY, CDR2 SVGAGI (reference sequence). For the CDR3, the DNA is TGTGCCAGCAGTTATGGGCAGGGGAAAGAGACCCAGTACTTC. Amino acids: CASSYGQGKETQYF.

This chain uses TRBV5-1 with TRBJ2-3, with D unclear. Trimming took 2 bases from V and 4 from J, leaving 5 bases between them. Germline V gene lookup returns CDR1 SGHRS and CDR2 YFSETQ. CDR3 length equals 12 residues. The CDR3 coding sequence is TGCGCCAGCAGCTTACCATCAGATACGCAGTATTTT. Translated, it gives CASSLPSDTQYF.

This clone was detected once. This sequence joins TRBV19 and TRBJ1-3, with no clear D. The germline V and J ends were trimmed by 2 bases and 0 bases, with 5 bases remaining between them. Per the germline V gene, CDR1 is LNHDA and CDR2 is SQIVND (reference sequence). The CDR3 is 14 residues long. CDR3 in amino acids: CASSIRSSGNTIYF. The CDR3 DNA reads TGTGCCAGTAGTATACGGAGCTCTGGAAACACCATATATTTT.

The chain recombines TRBV5-1 with TRBJ1-1, with D perhaps matching TRBD1 (6 bases). Germline CDR1 SGHRS, CDR2 YFSETQ. The CDR3 runs to 14 residues. V shed 3 bases and J shed 1 base, with 10 bases lying between them. The CDR3 nucleotides are TGCGCCAGCAGCTCCCAGGGGTCGAACACTGAAGCTTTCTTT. This sequence encodes CASSSQGSNTEAFF.

To note about this clone: Without the conserved terminal phenylalanine or tryptophan, this CDR3 likely stems from a read error. It is unclear where the CDR3 begins or ends on the DNA, so no DNA is shown, and the CDR3 is as TCRdb lists it. This chain uses TRBV7-2 with TRBJ2-3; the table's D call of TRBD1 was not tested on the DNA. Germline CDR1 and CDR2: SGHTA and FQGNSA. The CDR3 totals 9 residues, both ends included. The CDR3: CASSSSDRD.

The rearrangement joins TRBV5-1 to TRBJ2-7; D gene unclear. V lost 2 bases and J lost 3, with 6 bases in between. CDR3 length: 12 residues. The germline V gene has CDR1 SGHRS and CDR2 YFSETQ. The CDR3 is CASSFDRYEQYF. The CDR3, as DNA: TGCGCCAGCAGCTTCGACCGCTACGAGCAGTACTTC.

The chain employs TRBV6-1 and TRBJ2-7; D call uncertain. The CDR3 totals 12 residues. Per the germline V gene, CDR1 is MNHNS and CDR2 is SASEGT. V shed 5 bases and J shed 3 bases, with 8 bases lying between them. Here the CDR3 reads CASSPLGYEQYF. The DNA for the CDR3 is TGTGCCAGCAGTCCATTGGGCTACGAGCAGTACTTC.

The rearrangement uses TRBV27 and TRBJ1-5; tentative D call: TRBD1 (6 bases). Germline lookup yields CDR1 MNHEY and CDR2 SMNVEV (reference sequence). Trimming removed 1 base from V and 7 bases from J, with 11 bases in between. The CDR3 is 14 residues long. In nucleotides, the CDR3 is TGTGCCAGCAGTTTATGGGGGGGCCTCCAGCCCCAGCATTTT. Translated, it gives CASSLWGGLQPQHF.

The chain recombines TRBV4-1 with TRBJ1-1, with D unclear. Germline values: CDR1 MGHRA, CDR2 YSYEKL. The CDR3 covers 15 residues. The germline V and J ends were trimmed by 3 bases and 2 bases, with 13 bases remaining between them. CDR3 DNA sequence: TGCGCCAGCAGCCAGGATCCCCAGTTTAACACTGAAGCTTTCTTT. Its protein is CASSQDPQFNTEAFF.

In DNA form, the CDR3 reads TGTGCCAGCAGCACCAGACAGGGGAACTCCTACGAGCAGTACTTC. Amino acids: CASSTRQGNSYEQYF. The rearrangement joins TRBV11-2 to TRBJ2-7; 8 nucleotides line up with TRBD1. The germline gives CDR1 SGHAT, CDR2 FQNNGV. The CDR3 consists of 15 residues. V shed 5 bases and J 0 bases; nucleotides not matched to a gene: 6.